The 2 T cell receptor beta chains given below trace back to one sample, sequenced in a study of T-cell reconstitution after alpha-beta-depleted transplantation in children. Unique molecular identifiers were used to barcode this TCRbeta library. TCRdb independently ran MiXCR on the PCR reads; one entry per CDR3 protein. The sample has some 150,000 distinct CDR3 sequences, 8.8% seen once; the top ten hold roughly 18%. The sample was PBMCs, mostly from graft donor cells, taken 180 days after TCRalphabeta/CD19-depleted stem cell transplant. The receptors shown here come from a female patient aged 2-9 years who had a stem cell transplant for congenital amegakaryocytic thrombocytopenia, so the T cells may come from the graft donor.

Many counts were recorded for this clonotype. The CDR3 DNA sequence: TGTGCCATCAGCGACCTTCTAGCGGGAGGAGCCAAAAACATTCAGTACTTC. This encodes CAISDLLAGGAKNIQYF. The chain carries TRBV10-3 and TRBJ2-4, with TRBD2 identical over 11 bases. The CDR3 runs to 17 residues. Germline CDR1 ENHRY, CDR2 SYGVKD. J lost 0 bases, V lost 6 bases, and 7 bases had no gene match.

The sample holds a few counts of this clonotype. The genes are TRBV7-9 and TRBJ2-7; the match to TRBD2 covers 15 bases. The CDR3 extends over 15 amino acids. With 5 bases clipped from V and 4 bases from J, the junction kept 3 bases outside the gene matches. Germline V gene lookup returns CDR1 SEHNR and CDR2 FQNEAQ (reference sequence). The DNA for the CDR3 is TGTGCCAGCAGCCTAGGACTAGCGGGAGGGTACGAGCAGTACTTC. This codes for CASSLGLAGGYEQYF.